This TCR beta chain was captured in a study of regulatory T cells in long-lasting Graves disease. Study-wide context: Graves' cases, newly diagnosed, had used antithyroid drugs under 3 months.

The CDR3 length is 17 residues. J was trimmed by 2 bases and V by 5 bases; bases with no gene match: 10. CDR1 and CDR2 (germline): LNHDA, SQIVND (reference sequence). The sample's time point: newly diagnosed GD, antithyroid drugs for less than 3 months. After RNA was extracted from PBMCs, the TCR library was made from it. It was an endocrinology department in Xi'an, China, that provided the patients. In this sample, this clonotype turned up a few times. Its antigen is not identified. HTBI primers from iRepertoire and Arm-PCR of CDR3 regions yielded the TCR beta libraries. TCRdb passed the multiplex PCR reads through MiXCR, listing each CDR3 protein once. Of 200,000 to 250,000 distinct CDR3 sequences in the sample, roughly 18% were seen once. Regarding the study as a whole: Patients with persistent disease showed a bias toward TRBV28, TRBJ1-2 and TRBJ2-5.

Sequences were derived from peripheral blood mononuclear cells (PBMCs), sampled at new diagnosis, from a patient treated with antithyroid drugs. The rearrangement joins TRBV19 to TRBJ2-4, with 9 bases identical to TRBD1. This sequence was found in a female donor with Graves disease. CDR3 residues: CASSYRQGGISKNIQYF. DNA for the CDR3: TGTGCCAGTAGTTACCGACAGGGGGGTATCTCCAAAAACATTCAGTACTTC.